This T cell receptor (beta chain) was identified during a study of T cell changes during pregnancy in multiple sclerosis. Germline V gene sequence: CDR1 SGHNT, CDR2 YYREEE (reference sequence). Trimming stripped 2 bases from V and 0 bases from J, with 13 bases between. This CDR3 is 16 amino acids long. TCRdb's copy holds only in-frame clones and misses some; the assay was immunoSEQ multiplex PCR. There are roughly 100,000 clones in the sample; 85% to 95% occur only once, and about 0.89% lies in the top ten. The source is a female donor with multiple sclerosis, enrolled in a pregnancy study. The chain combines TRBV5-4 with TRBJ2-3; D may be TRBD1 (5 bases). Sequencing was performed on peripheral blood, taken after pregnancy. The chain's CDR3 is CASSLGVATSTDTQYF. CDR3 nucleotide sequence: TGTGCCAGCAGCTTAGGGGTCGCCACTAGCACAGATACGCAGTATTTT.